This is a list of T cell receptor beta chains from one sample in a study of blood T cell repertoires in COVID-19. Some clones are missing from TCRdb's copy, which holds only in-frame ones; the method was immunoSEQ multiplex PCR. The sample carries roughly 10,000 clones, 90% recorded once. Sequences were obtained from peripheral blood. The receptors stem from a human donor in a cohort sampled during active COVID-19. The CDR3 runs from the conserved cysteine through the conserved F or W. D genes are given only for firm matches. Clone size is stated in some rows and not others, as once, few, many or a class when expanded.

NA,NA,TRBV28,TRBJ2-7,TGTGCCAGCAGCTTCGGGGAGGACGAGCAGTACTTC,CASSFGEDEQYF
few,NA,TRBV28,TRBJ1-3,TGTGCCAGCAGTTTAGGGGAGCACTCTGGAAACACCATATATTTT,CASSLGEHSGNTIYF
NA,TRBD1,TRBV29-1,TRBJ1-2,TGCAGCGTTGGGACAGGGAGTCGGTCGGGCTACACCTTC,CSVGTGSRSGYTF
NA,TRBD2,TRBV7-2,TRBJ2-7,TGTGCCAGCAGCTTAGGCGGGACTAGCGGCTACGAGCAGTACTTC,CASSLGGTSGYEQYF
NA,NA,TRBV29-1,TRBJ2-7,TGCAGCGTTGAAGATCAAACTAAAGCTAACTACGAGCAGTACTTC,CSVEDQTKANYEQYF
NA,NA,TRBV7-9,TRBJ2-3,TGTGCCAGCAGCCCCCGGAGTAACCGCCTCGGTACGCAGTATTTT,CASSPRSNRLGTQYF
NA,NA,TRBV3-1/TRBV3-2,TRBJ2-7,TGTGCCAGCAGCCAACTGCCAGGGTCCTCCTACGAGCAGTACTTC,CASSQLPGSSYEQYF
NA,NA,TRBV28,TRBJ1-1,TGTGCCAGCAGTCCCAGGACATTTGAAGCTTTCTTT,CASSPRTFEAFF
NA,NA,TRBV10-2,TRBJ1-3,TGCGCCAGCAGCGGCTCTGGAAACACCATATATTTT,CASSGSGNTIYF
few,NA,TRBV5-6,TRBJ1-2,TGTGCCAGCAGCTTGACGGGGATCGGCTACACCTTC,CASSLTGIGYTF
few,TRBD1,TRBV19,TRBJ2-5,TGTGCCAGCACGGGACAGTACCAAGAGACCCAGTACTTC,CASTGQYQETQYF
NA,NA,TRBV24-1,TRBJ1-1,TGTGCCACCAGCAATGGAGGGTCCACTGAAGCTTTCTTT,CATSNGGSTEAFF
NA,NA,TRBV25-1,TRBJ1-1,TGTGCCAGCAGTGAATATCAGGGAAACACTGAAGCTTTCTTT,CASSEYQGNTEAFF
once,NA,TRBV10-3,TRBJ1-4,TGTGCCATCAGTGAGTCAACTGATGAAAAACTGTTTTTT,CAISESTDEKLFF
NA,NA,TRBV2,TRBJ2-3,TGTGCCAGCAGTGCCCAGGACAGATCTAGCACAGATACGCAGTATTTT,CASSAQDRSSTDTQYF
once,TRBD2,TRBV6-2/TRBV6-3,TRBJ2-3,TGTGCCAGCAGTTACTCGACTAGCGGGGGCCTCCATTGGTTCACAGATACGCAGTATTTT,CASSYSTSGGLHWFTDTQYF
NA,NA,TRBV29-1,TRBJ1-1,TGCAGCTCAAGGTACCGACCCGGGACTGAAGCTTTCTTT,CSSRYRPGTEAFF
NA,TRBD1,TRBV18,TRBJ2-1,TGTGCCAGCTCACCACCGGGGACAGGGGGCATCTACAATGAGCAGTTCTTC,CASSPPGTGGIYNEQFF
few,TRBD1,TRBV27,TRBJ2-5,TGTGCCAGCAGTGACAGGGTGGGAGAGACCCAGTACTTC,CASSDRVGETQYF
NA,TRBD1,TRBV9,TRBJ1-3,TGTGCCAGCAGCGAAACAGGGGGCGCCAGGTCTGGAAACACCATATATTTT,CASSETGGARSGNTIYF
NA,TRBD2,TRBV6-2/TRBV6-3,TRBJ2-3,TGTGCCAGCAGCCCCTGGGGTAGCGGGGGACTCGGAGATACGCAGTATTTT,CASSPWGSGGLGDTQYF
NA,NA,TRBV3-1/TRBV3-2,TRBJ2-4,TGTGCCAGCAGCCAAGGAGTCTCCAATGGAGCCAAAAACATTCAGTACTTC,CASSQGVSNGAKNIQYF
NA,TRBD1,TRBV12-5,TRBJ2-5,TGTGCTAGTGGTTTGCACCCGGGACAGGGGCCGAGGGAGACCCAGTACTTC,CASGLHPGQGPRETQYF
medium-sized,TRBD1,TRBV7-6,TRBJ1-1,TGTGCCAGCAGCCCCTCAGGACAGGCCACTGAAGCTTTCTTT,CASSPSGQATEAFF
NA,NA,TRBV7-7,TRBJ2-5,TGTGCTAGCAGCTTGGGAGAGGGTGGGGGCCAGGCCGAGACCCAGTACTTC,CASSLGEGGGQAETQYF
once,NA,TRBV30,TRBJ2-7,TGTGCCTGGAAACAGGGAGGGTCCTACGAGCAGTACTTC,CAWKQGGSYEQYF
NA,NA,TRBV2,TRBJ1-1,TGTGCCAGCAGACACGAAACCGCCAACAGAGCCAATGAAGCTTTCTTT,CASRHETANRANEAFF
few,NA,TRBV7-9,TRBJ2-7,TGTGCCAGCTGCCAGGGGTTCTCCTACGAGCAGTACTTC,CASCQGFSYEQYF
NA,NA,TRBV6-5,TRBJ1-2,TGTGCCACCACGAAACAGGGAAAGGATGGCTACACCTTC,CATTKQGKDGYTF
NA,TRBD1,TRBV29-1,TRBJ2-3,TGCAGCGCCGGACAGGCATCTGATACGCAGTATTTT,CSAGQASDTQYF
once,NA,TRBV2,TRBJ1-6,TGTGCCACCACGGCGGGGAGCTCCTATAATTCACCCCTCCACTTT,CATTAGSSYNSPLHF
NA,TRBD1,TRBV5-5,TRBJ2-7,TGTGCCAGCAGCGTGACAGGGGCCGGGGTCTACGAGCAGTACTTC,CASSVTGAGVYEQYF
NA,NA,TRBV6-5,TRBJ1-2,TGTGCCAGCAGCCCCCGGGGATCGGGGGGCTACACCTTC,CASSPRGSGGYTF
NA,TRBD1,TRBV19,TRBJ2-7,TGTGCCAGTAGTATTGGGACAGGGGGGTACGAGCAGTACTTC,CASSIGTGGYEQYF
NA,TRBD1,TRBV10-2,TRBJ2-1,TGCGCCAGCACCGGACAGGGGGTGGGTGAGCAGTTCTTC,CASTGQGVGEQFF
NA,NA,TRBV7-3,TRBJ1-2,TGTGCCAGCAGCTTAGAGCCAGGGGAAAACTATGGCTACACCTTC,CASSLEPGENYGYTF
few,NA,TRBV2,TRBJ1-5,TGTGCCAGCAGTGACAGGGGAAATCAGCCCCAGCATTTT,CASSDRGNQPQHF
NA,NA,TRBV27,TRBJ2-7,TGTGCCAGCAGTTTTTCTTGGGAGACAGGAAAAAAGAGCTCCTACGAGCAGTACTTC,CASSFSWETGKKSSYEQYF
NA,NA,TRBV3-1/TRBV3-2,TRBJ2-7,TGTGCCAGCAGCGGGGGCCGCTACGAGCAGTACTTC,CASSGGRYEQYF
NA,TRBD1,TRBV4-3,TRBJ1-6,TGCGCCAGCAGCCAAGGACCAGGGGGCGCGCAGGATTCACCCCTCCACTTT,CASSQGPGGAQDSPLHF
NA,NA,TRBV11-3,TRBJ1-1,TGTGCCAGCGGGGGGGGATTTCGCACTGAAGCTTTCTTT,CASGGGFRTEAFF
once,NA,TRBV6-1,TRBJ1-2,TGTGCCAGCAGTGAAGCCAGGGCCTACACCTTC,CASSEARAYTF
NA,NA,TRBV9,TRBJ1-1,TGTGCCAGCAGCGCCACAGTGAACACTGAAGCTTTCTTT,CASSATVNTEAFF
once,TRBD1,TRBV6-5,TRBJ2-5,TGTGCCAGCAGATTACAGGGGTGGGAGACCCAGTACTTC,CASRLQGWETQYF
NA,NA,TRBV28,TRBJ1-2,TGTGCCAGCAGTTTGTCCGACCCAGGGGTCGGCTACACCTTC,CASSLSDPGVGYTF
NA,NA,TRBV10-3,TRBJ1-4,TGTGCCATCAGTGAGCGGCAGCCCGGGGGACTGTTTTTT,CAISERQPGGLFF
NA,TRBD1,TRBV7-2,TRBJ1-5,TGTGCCAGCAGCCCACGAACTCAGGGGGCCAGGCAGCCCCAGCATTTT,CASSPRTQGARQPQHF
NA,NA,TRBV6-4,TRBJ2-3,TGTGCCAGCAGTGACTCGGGGCTACCTGGGACAGATACGCAGTATTTT,CASSDSGLPGTDTQYF
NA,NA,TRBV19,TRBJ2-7,TGTGCCAGTACCCCTCCAAACCCTAAAATCCGCTACGAGCAGTACTTC,CASTPPNPKIRYEQYF
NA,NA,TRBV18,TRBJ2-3,TGTGCCAGCTCACCAAAGGGGGATACGCAGTATTTT,CASSPKGDTQYF